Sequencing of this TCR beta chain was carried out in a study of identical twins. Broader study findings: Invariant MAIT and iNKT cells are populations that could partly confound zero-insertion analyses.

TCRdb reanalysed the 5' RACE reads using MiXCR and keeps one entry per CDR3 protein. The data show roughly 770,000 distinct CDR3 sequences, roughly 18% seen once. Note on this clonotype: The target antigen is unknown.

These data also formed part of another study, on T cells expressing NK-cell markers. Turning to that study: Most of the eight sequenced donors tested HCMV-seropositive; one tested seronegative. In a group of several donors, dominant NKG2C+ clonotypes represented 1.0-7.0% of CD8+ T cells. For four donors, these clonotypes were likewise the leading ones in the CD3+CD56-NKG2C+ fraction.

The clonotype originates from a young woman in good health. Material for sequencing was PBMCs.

CDR3 loop: CASSLGLAGLTYEQYF. The CDR3, as DNA: TGCGCCAGCAGCTTGGGCCTAGCGGGCCTAACCTACGAGCAGTACTTC. This chain joins TRBV5-1 and TRBJ2-7; 8 bases agree with TRBD2. In germline, CDR1 is SGHRS, CDR2 YFSETQ. Losses at the gene ends were 0 bases for V and 2 bases for J; bases not matched to a gene: 7. The CDR3 has 16 residues.